This TCR beta chain comes out of a study of a mutant IDH1 vaccine in newly diagnosed glioma. As for the study in general: Of the patients given treatment, about 62% were male and 37.5% were female, and a mean age of approximately 37 years was recorded. Patients arrived already treated with radiotherapy, temozolomide, or both, most having had both. Study conclusions and caveats: Changes in the top peripheral T cell clonotypes seemingly had no bearing on pseudoprogression.

Concerning this clone: The target antigen is unknown.

Sequencing was performed with immunoSEQ multiplex PCR; in TCRdb, only in-frame clones are kept and a portion is missing. The sample carries tens of thousands of clones, about 91% recorded once. Described time point: baseline, week 1 (first vaccination visit). As for treatment: pre-vaccination baseline after standard-of-care therapy. CDR3 length equals 14 residues. This specimen consisted of PBMCs, obtained from a glioma patient treated with radiotherapy, temozolomide or both. The V gene is TRBV21-1, the J gene TRBJ2-5; TRBD2 is the table's D call, not checked against the DNA. TRBV21-1 is termed a pseudogene. This clonotype originated in a middle-aged man with glioma. CDR3 loop: CASSKGRGDETQYF. As DNA, the CDR3 is TGTGCCAGCAGCAAAGGGCGCGGGGACGAGACCCAGTACTTC.